This is a list of T cell receptor beta chains from one sample in a study of beta chain features in type 1 diabetes. TCRdb's copy holds only in-frame clones and misses some; the assay was immunoSEQ multiplex PCR. The data contain nearly 350,000 clones, 7.5% to 9% of them singletons. Specimen: central memory CD4+ T cells from blood. The receptors come from a woman under 30 in good health. CDR3s include the opening cysteine and the closing phenylalanine or tryptophan. The order of the fields is D gene, V gene, clone size, J gene, CDR3 DNA, CDR3 protein. The D gene is left open where the match is weak. Where a row states a size, it is once, few, many or the class of an expanded clone; other rows omit it.

D gene: TRBD2
V gene: TRBV29-1
clone size: few
J gene: TRBJ2-7
CDR3 DNA: TGCAGCGTTGTGGTACCGGGACTAGGGTCCTACGAGCAGTACTTC
CDR3 protein: CSVVVPGLGSYEQYF

D gene: -
V gene: TRBV28
clone size: -
J gene: TRBJ2-5
CDR3 DNA: TGTGCCAGCACCCTAAGGGGGGTTTTGGAGACCCAGTACTTC
CDR3 protein: CASTLRGVLETQYF

D gene: TRBD1
V gene: TRBV10-3
clone size: -
J gene: TRBJ2-5
CDR3 DNA: TGTGCCATCGCAGGGACAGGGGGAGGGGAGACCCAGTACTTC
CDR3 protein: CAIAGTGGGETQYF

D gene: -
V gene: TRBV5-1
clone size: -
J gene: TRBJ1-4
CDR3 DNA: TGCGCCAGCAGCTTGGGGCAGAATGAAAAACTGTTTTTT
CDR3 protein: CASSLGQNEKLFF

D gene: -
V gene: TRBV5-4
clone size: -
J gene: TRBJ2-7
CDR3 DNA: TGTGCCAGCAGCTTAGAACGGGGAGACTTCTACGAGCAGTACTTC
CDR3 protein: CASSLERGDFYEQYF

D gene: TRBD1
V gene: TRBV6-5
clone size: -
J gene: TRBJ1-1
CDR3 DNA: TGTGCCAGCAGTTACTCCGGGACAGTCATGAACACTGAAGCTTTCTTT
CDR3 protein: CASSYSGTVMNTEAFF

D gene: -
V gene: TRBV28
clone size: -
J gene: TRBJ2-7
CDR3 DNA: TGTGCCAGCAGTCCCGGGACCGTGAACGCCTACGAGCAGTACTTC
CDR3 protein: CASSPGTVNAYEQYF

D gene: -
V gene: TRBV29-1
clone size: -
J gene: TRBJ1-4
CDR3 DNA: TGCAGCGTTGGACAGGCTAATGAAAAACTGTTTTTT
CDR3 protein: CSVGQANEKLFF

D gene: -
V gene: TRBV29-1
clone size: -
J gene: TRBJ1-2
CDR3 DNA: TGCAGCGTTGGATCCGGGGGAGGCTACACCTTC
CDR3 protein: CSVGSGGGYTF

D gene: -
V gene: TRBV6-6
clone size: -
J gene: TRBJ2-5
CDR3 DNA: TGTGCCAGCAGTTACGACAGGTGGGGAGAGACCCAGTACTTC
CDR3 protein: CASSYDRWGETQYF

D gene: -
V gene: TRBV6-1
clone size: few
J gene: TRBJ2-5
CDR3 DNA: TGTGCCAGCAGTGCGAACCCTGGCGAGACCCAGTACTTC
CDR3 protein: CASSANPGETQYF

D gene: TRBD1
V gene: TRBV25-1
clone size: -
J gene: TRBJ1-1
CDR3 DNA: TGTGCCAGCAGTGGGCAGGGGGTGAACACTGAAGCTTTCTTT
CDR3 protein: CASSGQGVNTEAFF

D gene: -
V gene: TRBV6-1
clone size: few
J gene: TRBJ1-5
CDR3 DNA: TGTGCCAGCTGCCTTTCAGGGAGGTATCAGCCCCAGCATTTT
CDR3 protein: CASCLSGRYQPQHF

D gene: TRBD1
V gene: TRBV7-2
clone size: few
J gene: TRBJ2-1
CDR3 DNA: TGTGCCAGCAGCCAACCGACAGGGGGAAACAATGAGCAGTTCTTC
CDR3 protein: CASSQPTGGNNEQFF

D gene: TRBD2
V gene: TRBV6-5
clone size: few
J gene: TRBJ2-5
CDR3 DNA: TGTGCCAGCAGTTACGCGGCGGGAGGCCAAGAGACCCAGTACTTC
CDR3 protein: CASSYAAGGQETQYF

D gene: -
V gene: TRBV29-1
clone size: many
J gene: TRBJ2-7
CDR3 DNA: TGCAGCGCGGGACGGCCGTACGAGCAGTACTTC
CDR3 protein: CSAGRPYEQYF

D gene: TRBD2
V gene: TRBV11-1
clone size: few
J gene: TRBJ2-1
CDR3 DNA: TGTGCCAGCAGCAGGACGGGACTAGCGTACAATGAGCAGTTCTTC
CDR3 protein: CASSRTGLAYNEQFF

D gene: TRBD1
V gene: TRBV28
clone size: many
J gene: TRBJ2-5
CDR3 DNA: TGTGCCAGTGGGGGACAGGGCCAAGAGACCCAGTACTTC
CDR3 protein: CASGGQGQETQYF

D gene: -
V gene: TRBV5-1
clone size: -
J gene: TRBJ2-5
CDR3 DNA: TGCGCCAGCAGCTCGTCTAGCACCGAAGAGACCCAGTACTTC
CDR3 protein: CASSSSSTEETQYF

D gene: -
V gene: TRBV5-6
clone size: -
J gene: TRBJ1-3
CDR3 DNA: TGTGCCAGCAGCCCTAAGAGCTCTGGAAACACCATATATTTT
CDR3 protein: CASSPKSSGNTIYF

D gene: -
V gene: TRBV7-9
clone size: -
J gene: TRBJ1-4
CDR3 DNA: TGTGCCAGCAGCTCATCGGGGACCGGGTGGGAAAAACTGTTTTTT
CDR3 protein: CASSSSGTGWEKLFF

D gene: TRBD2
V gene: TRBV7-2
clone size: -
J gene: TRBJ2-7
CDR3 DNA: TGTGCCAGCAGTCCGGGCCCCGGGACTAGTTCCTACGAGCAGTACTTC
CDR3 protein: CASSPGPGTSSYEQYF

D gene: TRBD2
V gene: TRBV9
clone size: -
J gene: TRBJ2-1
CDR3 DNA: TGTGCCAGCAGCGTACGGGAGGGCCGGTCCTACAATGAGCAGTTCTTC
CDR3 protein: CASSVREGRSYNEQFF

D gene: TRBD1
V gene: TRBV4-3
clone size: many
J gene: TRBJ2-2
CDR3 DNA: TGCGCCAGCAGCCGCGATCAACAGGGGTCCGGGGAGCTGTTTTTT
CDR3 protein: CASSRDQQGSGELFF

D gene: -
V gene: TRBV19
clone size: -
J gene: TRBJ1-1
CDR3 DNA: TGTGCCACTACCCTGGGGCCACCGGGAATGAACACTGAAGCTTTCTTT
CDR3 protein: CATTLGPPGMNTEAFF

D gene: TRBD2
V gene: TRBV7-7
clone size: -
J gene: TRBJ2-2
CDR3 DNA: TGTGCTAGCAGACCTTCTAGCGGGAGTGTCGGGGAGCTGTTTTTT
CDR3 protein: CASRPSSGSVGELFF

D gene: -
V gene: TRBV7-2
clone size: -
J gene: TRBJ2-3
CDR3 DNA: TGTGCCAGCAGCTTCGGCGTTGTAACAGATACGCAGTATTTT
CDR3 protein: CASSFGVVTDTQYF

D gene: -
V gene: TRBV4-1
clone size: -
J gene: TRBJ2-5
CDR3 DNA: TGCGCCAGCAGCCGTACAGGGGGAGGGGGCCAAGAGACCCAGTACTTC
CDR3 protein: CASSRTGGGGQETQYF

D gene: TRBD1
V gene: TRBV6-5
clone size: -
J gene: TRBJ2-7
CDR3 DNA: TGTGCCTCCGGGACAGAGTTAAAGCAGTACTTC
CDR3 protein: CASGTELKQYF

D gene: -
V gene: TRBV19
clone size: few
J gene: TRBJ1-2
CDR3 DNA: TGTGCCAGTGGGGACTTTGGCTACACCTTC
CDR3 protein: CASGDFGYTF

D gene: -
V gene: TRBV7-2
clone size: few
J gene: TRBJ2-5
CDR3 DNA: TGTGCCAGCAGCTCCTCTCGAAAAGAGACCCAGTACTTC
CDR3 protein: CASSSSRKETQYF

D gene: -
V gene: TRBV6-5
clone size: few
J gene: TRBJ2-1
CDR3 DNA: TGTGCCAGCAGATATCAGGGGAGGGATGAGCAGTTCTTC
CDR3 protein: CASRYQGRDEQFF

D gene: TRBD1
V gene: TRBV19
clone size: -
J gene: TRBJ2-2
CDR3 DNA: TGTGCCAGTAGGACAGGGGCTAACACCGGGGAGCTGTTTTTT
CDR3 protein: CASRTGANTGELFF

D gene: -
V gene: TRBV6-4
clone size: few
J gene: TRBJ2-1
CDR3 DNA: TGTGCCAGCAGTCCGAGACCCGGAGCCCGTAATGAGCAGTTCTTC
CDR3 protein: CASSPRPGARNEQFF

D gene: -
V gene: TRBV11-2
clone size: many
J gene: TRBJ2-1
CDR3 DNA: TGTGCCAGCAGCTTAACGGAGTATGAGCAGTTCTTC
CDR3 protein: CASSLTEYEQFF

D gene: TRBD1
V gene: TRBV5-4
clone size: -
J gene: TRBJ1-2
CDR3 DNA: TGTGCCAGCAGCTTAGGGACAGGTCTATATGGCTACACCTTC
CDR3 protein: CASSLGTGLYGYTF